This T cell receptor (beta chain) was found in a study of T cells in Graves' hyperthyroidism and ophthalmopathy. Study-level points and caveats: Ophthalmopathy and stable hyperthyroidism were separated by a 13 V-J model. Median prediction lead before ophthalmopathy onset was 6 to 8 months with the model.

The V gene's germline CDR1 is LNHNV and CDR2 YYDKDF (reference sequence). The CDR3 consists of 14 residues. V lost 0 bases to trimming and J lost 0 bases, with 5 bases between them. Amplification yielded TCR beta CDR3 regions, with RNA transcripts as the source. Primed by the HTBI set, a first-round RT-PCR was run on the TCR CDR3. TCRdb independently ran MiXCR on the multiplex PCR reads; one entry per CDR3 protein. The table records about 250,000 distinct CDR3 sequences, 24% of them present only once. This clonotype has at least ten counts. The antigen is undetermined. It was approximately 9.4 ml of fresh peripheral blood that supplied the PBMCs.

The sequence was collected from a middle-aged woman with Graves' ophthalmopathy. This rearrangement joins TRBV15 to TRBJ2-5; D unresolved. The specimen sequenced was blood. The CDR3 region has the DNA TGTGCCACCAGCAGAGATCGTAACCAAGAGACCCAGTACTTC. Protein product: CATSRDRNQETQYF.